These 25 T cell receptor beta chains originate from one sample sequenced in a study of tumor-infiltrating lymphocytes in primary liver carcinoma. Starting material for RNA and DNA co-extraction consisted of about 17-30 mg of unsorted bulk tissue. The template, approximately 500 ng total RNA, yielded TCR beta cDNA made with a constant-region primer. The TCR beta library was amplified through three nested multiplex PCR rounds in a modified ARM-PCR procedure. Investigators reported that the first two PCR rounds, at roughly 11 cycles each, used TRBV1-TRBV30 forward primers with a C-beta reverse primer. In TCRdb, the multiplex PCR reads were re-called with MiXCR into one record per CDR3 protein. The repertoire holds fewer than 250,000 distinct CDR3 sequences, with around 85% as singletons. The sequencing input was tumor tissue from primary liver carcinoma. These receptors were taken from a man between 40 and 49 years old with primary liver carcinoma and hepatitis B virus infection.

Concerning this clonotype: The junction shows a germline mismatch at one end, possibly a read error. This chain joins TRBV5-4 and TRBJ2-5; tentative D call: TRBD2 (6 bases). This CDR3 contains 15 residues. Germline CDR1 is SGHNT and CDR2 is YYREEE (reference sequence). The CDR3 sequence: CASSGESGMAESQYF. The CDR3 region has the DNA TGTGCCAGCTCGGGAGAATCGGGGATGGCAGAGAGCCAGTACTTC.

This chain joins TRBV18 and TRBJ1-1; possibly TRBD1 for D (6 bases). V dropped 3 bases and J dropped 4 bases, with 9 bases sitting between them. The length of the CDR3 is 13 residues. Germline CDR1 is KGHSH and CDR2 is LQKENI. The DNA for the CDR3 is TGTGCCAGCTCACCCGGGGGGCTCACTGAAGCTTTCTTT. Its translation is CASSPGGLTEAFF.

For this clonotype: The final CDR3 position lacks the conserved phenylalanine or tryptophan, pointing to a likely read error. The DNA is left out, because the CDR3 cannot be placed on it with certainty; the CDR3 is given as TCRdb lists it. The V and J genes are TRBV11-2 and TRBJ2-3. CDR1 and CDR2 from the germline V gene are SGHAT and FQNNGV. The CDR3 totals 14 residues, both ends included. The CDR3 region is CASSLDLTSDTQYS.

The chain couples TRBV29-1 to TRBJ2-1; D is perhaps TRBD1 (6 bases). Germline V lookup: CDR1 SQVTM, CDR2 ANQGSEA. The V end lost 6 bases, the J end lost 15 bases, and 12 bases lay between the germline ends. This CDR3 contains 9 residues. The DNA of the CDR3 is TGCAGCGTAGTACAGGGTGGGTTCTTC. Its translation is CSVVQGGFF.

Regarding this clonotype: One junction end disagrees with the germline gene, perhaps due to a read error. The CDR3 nucleotides read TGTGCCAGCAGCTCGTTAGCGGAAGCGAGCCTCGAGCATTACTTC. Its protein is CASSSLAEASLEHYF. This chain joins TRBV11-2 and TRBJ2-7; D might be TRBD2 (6 bases). Germline-derived CDR1 and CDR2 are SGHAT and FQNNGV. CDR3 length: 15 amino acids.

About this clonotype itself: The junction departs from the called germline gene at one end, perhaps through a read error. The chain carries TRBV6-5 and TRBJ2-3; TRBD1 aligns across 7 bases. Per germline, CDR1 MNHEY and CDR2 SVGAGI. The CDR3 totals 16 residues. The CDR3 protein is CASSLTGTDTADRQYF. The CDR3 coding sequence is TGTGCCAGCAGTTTAACCGGGACAGACACCGCAGATAGGCAGTATTTT.

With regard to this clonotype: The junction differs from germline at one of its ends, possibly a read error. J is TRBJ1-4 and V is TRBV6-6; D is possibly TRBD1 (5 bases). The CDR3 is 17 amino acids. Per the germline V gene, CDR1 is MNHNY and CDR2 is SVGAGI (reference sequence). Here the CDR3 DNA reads TGTGCCAGCAGTTACTCGGACCCAAAGGGGACTACTGAAAAACTGTTTTTT. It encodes CASSYSDPKGTTEKLFF.

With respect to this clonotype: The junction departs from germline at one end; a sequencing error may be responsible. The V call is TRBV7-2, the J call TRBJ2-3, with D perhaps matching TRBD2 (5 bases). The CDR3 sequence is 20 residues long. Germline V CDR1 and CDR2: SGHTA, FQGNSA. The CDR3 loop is CASSLWVGSGVALKINTRYF. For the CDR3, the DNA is TGTGCCAGCAGCTTATGGGTTGGATCCGGGGTGGCCCTAAAGATAAATACGCGGTATTTT.

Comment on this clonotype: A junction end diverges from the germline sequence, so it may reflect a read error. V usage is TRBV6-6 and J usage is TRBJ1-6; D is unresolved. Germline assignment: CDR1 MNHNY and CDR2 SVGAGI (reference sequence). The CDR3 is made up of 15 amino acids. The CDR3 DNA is TGTGCCAGCAGTCTCGGGATAGGGCGCAACTCACCTCTCCACTTT. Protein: CASSLGIGRNSPLHF.

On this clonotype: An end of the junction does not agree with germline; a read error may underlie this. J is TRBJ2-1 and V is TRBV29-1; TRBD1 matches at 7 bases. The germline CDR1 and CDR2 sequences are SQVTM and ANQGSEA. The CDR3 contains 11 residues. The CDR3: CSGDQQGVRVF. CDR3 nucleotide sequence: TGCAGCGGGGACCAGCAGGGGGTCAGGGTCTTC.

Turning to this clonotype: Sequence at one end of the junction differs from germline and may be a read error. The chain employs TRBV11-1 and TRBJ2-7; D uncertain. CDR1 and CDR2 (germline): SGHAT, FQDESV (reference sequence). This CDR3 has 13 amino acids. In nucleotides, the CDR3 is TGTGTCAGTAGCCCGCGTTCGGGCTACGAACAGTACTTC. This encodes CVSSPRSGYEQYF.

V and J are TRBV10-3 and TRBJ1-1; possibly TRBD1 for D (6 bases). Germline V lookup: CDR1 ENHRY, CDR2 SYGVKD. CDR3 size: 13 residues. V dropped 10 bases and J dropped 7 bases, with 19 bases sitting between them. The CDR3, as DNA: TGTGCCACCACTGGGGGGCCCGACATTGAAGCTTTCTTT. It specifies CATTGGPDIEAFF.

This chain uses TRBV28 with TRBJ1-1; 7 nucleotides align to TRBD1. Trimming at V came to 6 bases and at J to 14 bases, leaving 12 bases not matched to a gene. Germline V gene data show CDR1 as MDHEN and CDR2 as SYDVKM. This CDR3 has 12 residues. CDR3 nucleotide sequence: TGTGCCAGCAGGATCACAGGGGATGAAGTATTCTTT. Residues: CASRITGDEVFF.

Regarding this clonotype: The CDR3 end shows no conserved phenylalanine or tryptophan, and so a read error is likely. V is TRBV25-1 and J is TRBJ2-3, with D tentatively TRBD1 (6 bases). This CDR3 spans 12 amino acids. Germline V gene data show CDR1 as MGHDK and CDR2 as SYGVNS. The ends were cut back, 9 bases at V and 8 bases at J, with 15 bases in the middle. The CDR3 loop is CASTPGHGTQYC. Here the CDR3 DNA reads TGTGCCAGTACCCCGGGACATGGTACGCAGTATTGT.

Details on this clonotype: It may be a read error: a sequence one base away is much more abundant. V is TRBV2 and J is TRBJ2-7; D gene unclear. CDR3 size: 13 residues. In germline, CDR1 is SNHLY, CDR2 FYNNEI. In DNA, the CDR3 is TGTGACAGCAGTGGTACTAATCGCCCCGAGCAGTACTTC. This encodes CDSSGTNRPEQYF. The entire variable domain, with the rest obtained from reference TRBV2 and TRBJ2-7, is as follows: EPEVTQTPSHQVTQMGQEVILRCVPISNHLYFYWYRQILGQKVEFLVSFYNNEISEKSEIFDDQFSVERPDGSNFTLKIRSTKLEDSAMYFCDSSGTNRPEQYFGPGTRLTVT.

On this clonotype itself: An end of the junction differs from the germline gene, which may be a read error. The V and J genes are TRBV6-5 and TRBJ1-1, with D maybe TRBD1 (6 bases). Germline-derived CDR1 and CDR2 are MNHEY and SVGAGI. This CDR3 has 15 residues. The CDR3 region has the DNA TGTGCCAGCAGTTACGGGGGGGCTGGGAACACTGAGGCTTACTTT. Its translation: CASSYGGAGNTEAYF.

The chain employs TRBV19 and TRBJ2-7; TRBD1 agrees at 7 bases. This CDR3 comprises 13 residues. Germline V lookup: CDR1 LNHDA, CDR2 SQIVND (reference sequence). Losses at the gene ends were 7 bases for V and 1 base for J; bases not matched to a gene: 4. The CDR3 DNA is TGTGCCAGTAACACGACAGGGTCCTACGAGCAGTACTTC. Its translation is CASNTTGSYEQYF.

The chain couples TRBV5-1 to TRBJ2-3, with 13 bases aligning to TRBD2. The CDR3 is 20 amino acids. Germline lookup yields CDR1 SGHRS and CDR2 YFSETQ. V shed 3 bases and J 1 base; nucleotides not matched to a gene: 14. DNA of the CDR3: TGCGCCAGCAGCTATCTGGAGATTGGACTAGCGGGAGAAGGCACAGATACGCAGTATTTT. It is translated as CASSYLEIGLAGEGTDTQYF.

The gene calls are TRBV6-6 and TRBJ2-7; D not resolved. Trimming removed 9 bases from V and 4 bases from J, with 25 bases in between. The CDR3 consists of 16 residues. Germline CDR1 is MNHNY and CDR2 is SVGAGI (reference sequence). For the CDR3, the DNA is TGTGCCAGACTTTTGGATGGCGGAACAAGCTCTTACGAGCAGTACTTC. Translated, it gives CARLLDGGTSSYEQYF.

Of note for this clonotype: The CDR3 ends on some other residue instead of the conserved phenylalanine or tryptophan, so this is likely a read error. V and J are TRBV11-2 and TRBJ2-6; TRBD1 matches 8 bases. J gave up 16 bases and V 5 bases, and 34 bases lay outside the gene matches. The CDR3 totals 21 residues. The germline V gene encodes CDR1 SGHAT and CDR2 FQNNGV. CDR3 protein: CASSMGGDRGISLSGANILTY. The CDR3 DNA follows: TGTGCCAGCAGCATGGGGGGAGACAGGGGCATTTCCCTCTCTGGGGCCAACATTCTGACTTAC.

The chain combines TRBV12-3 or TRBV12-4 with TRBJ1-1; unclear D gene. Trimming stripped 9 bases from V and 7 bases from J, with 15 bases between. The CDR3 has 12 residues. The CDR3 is CASTEQGGEAFF. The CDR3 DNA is TGTGCCAGTACGGAACAAGGCGGTGAAGCTTTCTTT.

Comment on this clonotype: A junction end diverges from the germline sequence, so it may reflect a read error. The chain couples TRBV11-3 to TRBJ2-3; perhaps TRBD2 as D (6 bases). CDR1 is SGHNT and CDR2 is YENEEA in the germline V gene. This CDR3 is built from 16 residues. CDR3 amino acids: CASSLDSGCITGTQYF. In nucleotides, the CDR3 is TGTGCCAGTAGCTTAGACAGCGGGTGTATAACAGGTACGCAGTATTTT.

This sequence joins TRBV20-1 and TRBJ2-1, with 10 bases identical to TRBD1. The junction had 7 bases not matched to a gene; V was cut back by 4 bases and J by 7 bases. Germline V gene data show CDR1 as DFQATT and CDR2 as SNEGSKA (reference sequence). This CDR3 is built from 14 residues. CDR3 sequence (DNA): TGCAGTGCTACGGGACAGGGGCTTCAAAATGAGCAGTTCTTC. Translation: CSATGQGLQNEQFF.

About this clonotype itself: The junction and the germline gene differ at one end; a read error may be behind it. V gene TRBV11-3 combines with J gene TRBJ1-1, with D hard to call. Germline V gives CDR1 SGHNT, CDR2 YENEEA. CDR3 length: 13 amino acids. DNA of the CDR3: TGTACCAGCAGCTTAGCAGTTAACACCGAAGCTCTCTTT. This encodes CTSSLAVNTEALF. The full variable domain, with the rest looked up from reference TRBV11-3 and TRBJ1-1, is EAGVVQSPRYKIIEKKQPVAFWCNPISGHNTLYWYLQNLGQGPELLIRYENEEAVDDSQLPKDRFSAERLKGVDSTLKIQPAELGDSAVYLCTSSLAVNTEALFGQGTRLTVV.

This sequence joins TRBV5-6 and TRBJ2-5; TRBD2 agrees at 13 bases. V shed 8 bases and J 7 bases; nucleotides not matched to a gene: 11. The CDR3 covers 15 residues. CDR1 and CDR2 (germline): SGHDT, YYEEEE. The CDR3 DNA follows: TGTGCCAGAACCCATACTAGCGGGAGGGCCGGGACCCAGTACTTC. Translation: CARTHTSGRAGTQYF.